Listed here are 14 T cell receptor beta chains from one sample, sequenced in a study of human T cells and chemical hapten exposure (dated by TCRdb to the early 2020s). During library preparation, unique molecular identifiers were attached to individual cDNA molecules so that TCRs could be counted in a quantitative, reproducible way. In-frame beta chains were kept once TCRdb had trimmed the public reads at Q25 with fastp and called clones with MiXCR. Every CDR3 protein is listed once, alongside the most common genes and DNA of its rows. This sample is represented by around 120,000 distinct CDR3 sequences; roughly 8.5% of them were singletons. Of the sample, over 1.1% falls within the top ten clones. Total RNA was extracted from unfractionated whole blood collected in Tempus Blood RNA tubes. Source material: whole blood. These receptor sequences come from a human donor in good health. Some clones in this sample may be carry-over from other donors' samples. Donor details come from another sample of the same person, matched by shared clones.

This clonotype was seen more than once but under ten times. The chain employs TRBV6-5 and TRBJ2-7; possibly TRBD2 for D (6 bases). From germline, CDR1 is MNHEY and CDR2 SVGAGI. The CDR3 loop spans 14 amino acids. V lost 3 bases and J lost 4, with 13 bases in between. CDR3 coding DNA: TGTGCCAGCAGTTATTCCGGGAGCTCTTACGAGCAGTACTTC. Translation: CASSYSGSSYEQYF.

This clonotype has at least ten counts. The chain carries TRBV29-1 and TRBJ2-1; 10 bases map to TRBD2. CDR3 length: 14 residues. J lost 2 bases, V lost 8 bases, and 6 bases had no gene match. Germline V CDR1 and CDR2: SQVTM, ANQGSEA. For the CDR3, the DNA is TGCAGCATCCTAGCGGGAGAAACCTACAATGAGCAGTTCTTC. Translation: CSILAGETYNEQFF.

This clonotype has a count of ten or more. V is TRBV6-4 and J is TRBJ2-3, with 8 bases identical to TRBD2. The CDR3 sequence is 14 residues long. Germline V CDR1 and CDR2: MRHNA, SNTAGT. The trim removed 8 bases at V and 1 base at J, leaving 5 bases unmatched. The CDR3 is CASRATSGTDTQYF. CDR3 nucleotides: TGTGCCAGCCGAGCGACTAGCGGCACAGATACGCAGTATTTT.

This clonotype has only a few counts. CDR3 DNA: TGCAGTGCTAACGGGGTCGACACTGAAGCTTTCTTT. This codes for CSANGVDTEAFF. The chain couples TRBV20-1 to TRBJ1-1; D not resolved. The V gene's germline CDR1 is DFQATT and CDR2 SNEGSKA (reference sequence). CDR3 length: 12 residues. V lost 4 bases, J lost 3 bases, and 9 bases lay in between.

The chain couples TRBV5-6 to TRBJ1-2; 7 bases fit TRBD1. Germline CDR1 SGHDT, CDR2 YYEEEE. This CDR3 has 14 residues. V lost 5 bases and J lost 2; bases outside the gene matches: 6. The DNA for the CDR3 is TGTGCCAGCAGACCAGGGGGATCAAACTATGGCTACACCTTC. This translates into CASRPGGSNYGYTF.

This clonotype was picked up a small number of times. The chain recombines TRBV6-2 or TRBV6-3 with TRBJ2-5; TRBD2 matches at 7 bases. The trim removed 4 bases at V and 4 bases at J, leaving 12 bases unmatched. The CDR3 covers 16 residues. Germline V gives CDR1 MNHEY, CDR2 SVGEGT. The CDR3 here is CASSSPAGRTGETQYF. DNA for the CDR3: TGTGCCAGCAGTTCCCCAGCGGGGCGTACGGGAGAGACCCAGTACTTC.

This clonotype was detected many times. In DNA form, the CDR3 reads TGTGCCAGCAGCAGTCTAGCGTACAACAATGAGCAGTTCTTC. Amino acid sequence: CASSSLAYNNEQFF. This chain uses TRBV2 with TRBJ2-1; possibly TRBD2 for D (6 bases). V lost 6 bases, J lost 5 bases, and 14 bases lay in between. Germline V gives CDR1 SNHLY, CDR2 FYNNEI. The CDR3 covers 14 residues.

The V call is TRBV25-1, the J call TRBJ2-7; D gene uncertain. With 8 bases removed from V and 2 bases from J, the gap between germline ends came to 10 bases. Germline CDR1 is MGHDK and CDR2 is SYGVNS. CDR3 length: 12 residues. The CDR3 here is CASSPQTYEQYF. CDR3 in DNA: TGTGCCAGCTCTCCCCAGACCTACGAGCAGTACTTC.

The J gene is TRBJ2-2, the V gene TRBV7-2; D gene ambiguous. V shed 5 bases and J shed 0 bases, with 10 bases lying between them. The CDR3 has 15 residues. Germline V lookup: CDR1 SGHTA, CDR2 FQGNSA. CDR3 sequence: CASSEYRANTGELFF. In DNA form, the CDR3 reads TGTGCCAGCAGCGAATATCGGGCGAACACCGGGGAGCTGTTTTTT. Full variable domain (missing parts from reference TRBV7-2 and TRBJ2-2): GAGVSQSPSNKVTEKGKDVELRCDPISGHTALYWYRQSLGQGLEFLIYFQGNSAPDKSGLPSDRFSAERTGGSVSTLTIQRTQQEDSAVYLCASSEYRANTGELFFGEGSRLTVL.

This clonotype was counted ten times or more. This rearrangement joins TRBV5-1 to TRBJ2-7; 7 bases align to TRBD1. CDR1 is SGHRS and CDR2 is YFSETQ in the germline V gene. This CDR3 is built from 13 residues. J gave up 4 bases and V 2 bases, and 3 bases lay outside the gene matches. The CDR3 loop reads CASSFGQEYEQYF. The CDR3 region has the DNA TGCGCCAGCAGCTTTGGACAGGAGTACGAGCAGTACTTC.

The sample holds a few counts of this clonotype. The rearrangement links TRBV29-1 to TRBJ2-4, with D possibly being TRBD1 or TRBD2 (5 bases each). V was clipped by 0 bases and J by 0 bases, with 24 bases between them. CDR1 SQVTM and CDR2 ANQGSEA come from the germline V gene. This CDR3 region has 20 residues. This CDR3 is CSVEDQVPVYRDLAKNIQYF. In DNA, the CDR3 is TGCAGCGTTGAAGATCAGGTACCAGTATACCGGGACCTAGCCAAAAACATTCAGTACTTC.

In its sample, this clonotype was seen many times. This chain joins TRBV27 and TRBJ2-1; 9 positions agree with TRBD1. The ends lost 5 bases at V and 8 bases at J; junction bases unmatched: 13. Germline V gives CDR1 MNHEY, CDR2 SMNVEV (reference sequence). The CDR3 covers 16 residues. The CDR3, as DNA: TGTGCCAGCAGTCCCGTTAGGGACAGGGTATTCCATGAGCAGTTCTTC. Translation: CASSPVRDRVFHEQFF.

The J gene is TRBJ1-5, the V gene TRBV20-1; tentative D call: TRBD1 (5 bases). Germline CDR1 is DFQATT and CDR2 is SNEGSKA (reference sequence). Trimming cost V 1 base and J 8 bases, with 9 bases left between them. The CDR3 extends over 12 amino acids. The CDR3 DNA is TGCAGTGCTAGAGTAGGGACGGAGCCCCAGCATTTT. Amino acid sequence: CSARVGTEPQHF.

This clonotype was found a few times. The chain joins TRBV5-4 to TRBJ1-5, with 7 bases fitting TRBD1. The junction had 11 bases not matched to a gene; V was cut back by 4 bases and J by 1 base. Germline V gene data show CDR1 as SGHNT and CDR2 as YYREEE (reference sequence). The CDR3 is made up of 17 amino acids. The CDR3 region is CASSVGGADGSNQPQHF. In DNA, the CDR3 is TGTGCCAGCAGCGTAGGGGGCGCGGACGGGAGCAATCAGCCCCAGCATTTT.